This T cell receptor beta chain is drawn from a study of cytomegalovirus exposure and HLA in healthy donors. With 6 bases clipped from V and 7 bases from J, the junction kept 10 bases outside the gene matches. Germline CDR1 reads SGHNT; CDR2 reads YYREEE (reference sequence). This CDR3 region has 14 residues. Study-level findings and limits: By a later analysis, the bulk of CMV-associated TCR beta chains appeared HLA-restricted. Later examination showed HLA-associated TCR beta chains had greater clonal expansion than equally common others.

As concerns this clone: Its antigen is as yet unknown.

PCR was performed using 60 Vbeta and 13 Jbeta primers. Here immunoSEQ multiplex PCR was the method, and the copy in TCRdb shows in-frame clones only, minus some. This repertoire shows under 200,000 clones, around 74% found once; its top ten account for around 1.5%. The TCR sequence derives from a man between 18 and 35 years old in good health and CMV-seronegative. V gene TRBV5-4 combines with J gene TRBJ2-1, with 7 bases lining up with TRBD2. Material: PBMCs. DNA of the CDR3: TGTGCCAGCACCCGCCCCGGGACTACTAATGAGCAGTTCTTC. Translation gives CASTRPGTTNEQFF.